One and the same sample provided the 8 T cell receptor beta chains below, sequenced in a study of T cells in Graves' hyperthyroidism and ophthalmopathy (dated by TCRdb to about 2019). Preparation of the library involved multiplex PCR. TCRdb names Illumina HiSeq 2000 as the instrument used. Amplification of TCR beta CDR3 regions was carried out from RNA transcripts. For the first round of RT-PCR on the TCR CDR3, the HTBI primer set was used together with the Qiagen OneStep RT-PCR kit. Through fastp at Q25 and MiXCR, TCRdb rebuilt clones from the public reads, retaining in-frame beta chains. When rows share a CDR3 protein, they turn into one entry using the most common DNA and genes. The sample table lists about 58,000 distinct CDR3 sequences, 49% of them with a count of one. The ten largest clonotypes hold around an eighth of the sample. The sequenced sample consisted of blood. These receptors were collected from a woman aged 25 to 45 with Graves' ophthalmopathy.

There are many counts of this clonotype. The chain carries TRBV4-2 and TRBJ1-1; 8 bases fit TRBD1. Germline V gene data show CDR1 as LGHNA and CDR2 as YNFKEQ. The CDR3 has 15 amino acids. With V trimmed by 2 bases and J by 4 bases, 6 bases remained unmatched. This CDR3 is CASSQPGGQSTEAFF. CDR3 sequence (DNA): TGTGCCAGCAGCCAACCAGGGGGCCAGAGCACTGAAGCTTTCTTT.

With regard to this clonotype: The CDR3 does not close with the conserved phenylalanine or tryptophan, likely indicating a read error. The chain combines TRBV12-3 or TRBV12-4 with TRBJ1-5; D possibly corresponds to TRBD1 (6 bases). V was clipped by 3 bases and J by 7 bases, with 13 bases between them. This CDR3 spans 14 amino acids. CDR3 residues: CASSFTGSHQPQHS. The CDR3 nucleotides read TGTGCCAGCAGTTTTACAGGGTCGCACCAGCCCCAGCATTCC.

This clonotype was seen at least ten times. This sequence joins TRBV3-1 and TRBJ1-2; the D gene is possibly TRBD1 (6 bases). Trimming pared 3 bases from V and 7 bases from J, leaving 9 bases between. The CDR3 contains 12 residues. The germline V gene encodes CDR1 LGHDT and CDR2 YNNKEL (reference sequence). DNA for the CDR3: TGTGCCAGCAGCCAGGGGGCGGTTGGCTACACCTTC. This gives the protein CASSQGAVGYTF.

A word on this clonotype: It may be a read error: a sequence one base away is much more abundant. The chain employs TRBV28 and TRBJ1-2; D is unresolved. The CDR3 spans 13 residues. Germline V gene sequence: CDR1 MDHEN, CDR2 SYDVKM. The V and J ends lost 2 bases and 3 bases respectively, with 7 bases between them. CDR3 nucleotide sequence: TGTGCCAGCAGTTTAAGTCCCGACTATGGCTACACCTTC. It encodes CASSLSPDYGYTF.

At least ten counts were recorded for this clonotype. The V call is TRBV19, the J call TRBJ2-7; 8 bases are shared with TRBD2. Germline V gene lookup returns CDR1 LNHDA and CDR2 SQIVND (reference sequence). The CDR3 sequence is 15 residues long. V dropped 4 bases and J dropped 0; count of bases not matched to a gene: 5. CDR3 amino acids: CASSTRTSSSYEQYF. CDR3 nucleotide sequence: TGTGCCAGTAGTACGCGGACTAGCAGCTCCTACGAGCAGTACTTC.

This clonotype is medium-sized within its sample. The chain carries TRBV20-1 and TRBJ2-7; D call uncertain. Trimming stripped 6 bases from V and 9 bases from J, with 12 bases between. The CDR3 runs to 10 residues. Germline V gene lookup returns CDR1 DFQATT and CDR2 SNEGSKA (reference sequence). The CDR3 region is CSAGRPRQYF. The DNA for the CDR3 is TGCAGTGCAGGGCGGCCACGGCAGTACTTC.

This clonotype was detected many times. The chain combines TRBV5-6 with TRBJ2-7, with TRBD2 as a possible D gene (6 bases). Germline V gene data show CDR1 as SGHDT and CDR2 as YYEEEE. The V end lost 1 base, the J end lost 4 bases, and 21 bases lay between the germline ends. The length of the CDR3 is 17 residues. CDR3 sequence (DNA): TGTGCCAGCAGCTTGAATGCGGCGAAGTGGGGGGTTTACGAGCAGTACTTC. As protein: CASSLNAAKWGVYEQYF.

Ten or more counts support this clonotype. DNA of the CDR3: TGCAGTGCCGGAGGACTGGGCGAAAAACTGTTTTTT. It specifies CSAGGLGEKLFF. The chain links TRBV20-1 to TRBJ1-4; D remains unclear. The CDR3 sequence is 12 residues long. The germline V gene encodes CDR1 DFQATT and CDR2 SNEGSKA (reference sequence). With 6 bases removed from V and 8 bases from J, the gap between germline ends came to 13 bases.